The rows below give T cell receptor beta chains drawn from one sample of a study of T cells after yellow fever vaccination. TCRdb passed the 5' RACE reads through MiXCR, listing each CDR3 protein once. Here the sample spans some 300,000 distinct CDR3 sequences, roughly 8.7% being singletons. This specimen was CD4+ T cells sorted from PBMCs, taken 5 days after the yellow fever booster vaccination. The receptors were gathered from a man between 18 and 35 years old who received the YFV17D yellow fever vaccine. Each CDR3 is given with its conserved first and last residue. D genes are given only for firm matches. A row's size may be missing; if present it is once, few, many or a size class.

clone_size: .
j_call: TRBJ1-1
d_call: .
v_call: TRBV2
cdr3_aa: CATGGGSNTEAFF
cdr3_nt: TGTGCCACCGGAGGGGGTTCTAACACTGAAGCTTTCTTT

clone_size: many
j_call: TRBJ2-2
d_call: .
v_call: TRBV28
cdr3_aa: CASSIPSFTGELFF
cdr3_nt: TGTGCCAGCAGTATCCCGAGCTTCACCGGGGAGCTGTTTTTT

clone_size: .
j_call: TRBJ2-5
d_call: TRBD1
v_call: TRBV2
cdr3_aa: CASIYLGQGGTQYF
cdr3_nt: TGTGCCAGCATCTACCTTGGACAGGGTGGGACCCAGTACTTC

clone_size: .
j_call: TRBJ1-1
d_call: .
v_call: TRBV6-2/TRBV6-3
cdr3_aa: CASRSYRSPGTEAFF
cdr3_nt: TGTGCCAGCAGATCCTACAGGAGCCCGGGAACTGAAGCTTTCTTT

clone_size: few
j_call: TRBJ2-1
d_call: TRBD1
v_call: TRBV29-1
cdr3_aa: CSVGRDRGPNEQFF
cdr3_nt: TGCAGCGTTGGCCGGGACAGGGGGCCCAATGAGCAGTTCTTC

clone_size: .
j_call: TRBJ2-3
d_call: .
v_call: TRBV6-2/TRBV6-3
cdr3_aa: CASGVLGLGTDTQYF
cdr3_nt: TGTGCCAGCGGTGTCCTGGGACTGGGCACAGATACGCAGTATTTT

clone_size: .
j_call: TRBJ2-5
d_call: .
v_call: TRBV20-1
cdr3_aa: CSAGGTAGRGETQYF
cdr3_nt: TGCAGTGCCGGAGGAACGGCCGGCAGGGGCGAGACCCAGTACTTC

clone_size: few
j_call: TRBJ1-6
d_call: .
v_call: TRBV12-3/TRBV12-4
cdr3_aa: CASSEIVPPNSPLHF
cdr3_nt: TGTGCCAGCAGCGAGATTGTTCCCCCGAATTCACCCCTCCACTTT

clone_size: .
j_call: TRBJ1-2
d_call: .
v_call: TRBV12-3/TRBV12-4
cdr3_aa: CASSFAALYGYTF
cdr3_nt: TGTGCCAGCAGTTTCGCCGCGCTGTATGGCTACACCTTC

clone_size: .
j_call: TRBJ2-1
d_call: TRBD1
v_call: TRBV4-2
cdr3_aa: CASSQLTMTGNEQFF
cdr3_nt: TGTGCCAGCAGCCAGTTGACGATGACAGGGAACGAGCAGTTCTTC

clone_size: many
j_call: TRBJ2-5
d_call: .
v_call: TRBV5-1
cdr3_aa: CASSLAPREETQYF
cdr3_nt: TGCGCCAGCAGCTTGGCCCCCAGGGAGGAGACCCAGTACTTC

clone_size: few
j_call: TRBJ2-3
d_call: TRBD1
v_call: TRBV5-1
cdr3_aa: CASSQRGQGTDTQYF
cdr3_nt: TGCGCCAGCAGCCAACGAGGACAGGGCACAGATACGCAGTATTTT

clone_size: .
j_call: TRBJ1-1
d_call: .
v_call: TRBV7-2
cdr3_aa: CASSSNIGNTEAFF
cdr3_nt: TGTGCCAGCAGCTCAAATATTGGTAACACTGAAGCTTTCTTT

clone_size: .
j_call: TRBJ1-1
d_call: .
v_call: TRBV10-2
cdr3_aa: CASSEYRSGSSSFF
cdr3_nt: TGCGCCAGCAGTGAGTACAGGTCAGGGAGCTCGTCTTTCTTT

clone_size: many
j_call: TRBJ2-3
d_call: TRBD2
v_call: TRBV4-3
cdr3_aa: CASSQDRLAGGLYTQYF
cdr3_nt: TGCGCCAGCAGCCAAGATCGCCTAGCGGGGGGGCTATATACGCAGTATTTT

clone_size: many
j_call: TRBJ2-7
d_call: TRBD1
v_call: TRBV18
cdr3_aa: CASSLSSGTGSYEQYF
cdr3_nt: TGTGCCAGCTCACTTTCCTCCGGGACAGGATCCTACGAGCAGTACTTC

clone_size: .
j_call: TRBJ2-7
d_call: .
v_call: TRBV6-2/TRBV6-3
cdr3_aa: CASSWAGLREQYF
cdr3_nt: TGTGCCAGCAGTTGGGCAGGACTTCGAGAGCAGTACTTC

clone_size: few
j_call: TRBJ2-7
d_call: .
v_call: TRBV9
cdr3_aa: CASSVTPTSYEQYF
cdr3_nt: TGTGCCAGCAGCGTAACCCCCACTTCGTACGAGCAGTACTTC

clone_size: few
j_call: TRBJ1-2
d_call: .
v_call: TRBV5-1
cdr3_aa: CASSELGSNYGYTF
cdr3_nt: TGCGCCAGCAGCGAATTGGGCAGTAACTATGGCTACACCTTC

clone_size: few
j_call: TRBJ2-4
d_call: .
v_call: TRBV12-3/TRBV12-4
cdr3_aa: CASKLRGSVDIQYF
cdr3_nt: TGTGCCAGCAAATTAAGGGGGTCTGTTGACATTCAGTACTTC

clone_size: few
j_call: TRBJ2-2
d_call: TRBD1
v_call: TRBV5-1
cdr3_aa: CASSRAGTGVTGELFF
cdr3_nt: TGCGCCAGCAGCCGGGCCGGGACAGGGGTCACCGGGGAGCTGTTTTTT

clone_size: many
j_call: TRBJ2-6
d_call: .
v_call: TRBV12-3/TRBV12-4
cdr3_aa: CASSWASGANVLTF
cdr3_nt: TGTGCCAGCAGTTGGGCTTCTGGGGCCAACGTCCTGACTTTC

clone_size: .
j_call: TRBJ1-6
d_call: .
v_call: TRBV28
cdr3_aa: CASSPSGTLSPLHF
cdr3_nt: TGTGCCAGCAGTCCGTCCGGGACTCTCTCACCCCTCCACTTT

clone_size: .
j_call: TRBJ2-6
d_call: TRBD1
v_call: TRBV7-2
cdr3_aa: CASSPRQGAGANVLTF
cdr3_nt: TGTGCCAGCAGCCCCCGACAGGGCGCCGGGGCCAACGTCCTGACTTTC

clone_size: many
j_call: TRBJ1-6
d_call: .
v_call: TRBV5-1
cdr3_aa: CASSLDEGGSYNSPLHF
cdr3_nt: TGCGCCAGCAGCTTGGATGAGGGTGGGTCCTATAATTCACCCCTCCACTTT

clone_size: .
j_call: TRBJ2-1
d_call: TRBD2
v_call: TRBV24-1
cdr3_aa: CATSDPGGGEQFF
cdr3_nt: TGTGCCACCAGTGACCCCGGGGGGGGCGAGCAGTTCTTC

clone_size: few
j_call: TRBJ2-5
d_call: TRBD1
v_call: TRBV20-1
cdr3_aa: CSATDRNQETQYF
cdr3_nt: TGCAGTGCCACGGACAGGAACCAAGAGACCCAGTACTTC

clone_size: few
j_call: TRBJ1-1
d_call: .
v_call: TRBV6-5
cdr3_aa: CASSYSGQPTNTEAFF
cdr3_nt: TGTGCCAGCAGTTACTCGGGACAACCAACGAACACTGAAGCTTTCTTT

clone_size: many
j_call: TRBJ2-3
d_call: .
v_call: TRBV7-2
cdr3_aa: CASSFRGADTQYF
cdr3_nt: TGTGCCAGCAGCTTTAGGGGAGCAGATACGCAGTATTTT

clone_size: few
j_call: TRBJ2-2
d_call: .
v_call: TRBV12-5
cdr3_aa: CASALGDFTTGELFF
cdr3_nt: TGTGCTAGTGCTCTGGGGGACTTCACCACCGGGGAGCTGTTTTTT

clone_size: few
j_call: TRBJ2-5
d_call: TRBD2
v_call: TRBV7-2
cdr3_aa: CASSLISGAETQYF
cdr3_nt: TGTGCCAGCAGCTTAATTAGCGGGGCGGAGACCCAGTACTTC

clone_size: .
j_call: TRBJ1-5
d_call: TRBD1
v_call: TRBV4-1
cdr3_aa: CASSHGTGVYQPQHF
cdr3_nt: TGCGCCAGCAGCCACGGGACAGGGGTCTATCAGCCCCAGCATTTT

clone_size: .
j_call: TRBJ2-1
d_call: TRBD1
v_call: TRBV6-2/TRBV6-3
cdr3_aa: CASRTGGEGKNEQFF
cdr3_nt: TGTGCCAGCAGAACAGGGGGCGAAGGAAAGAATGAGCAGTTCTTC

clone_size: .
j_call: TRBJ2-4
d_call: .
v_call: TRBV3-1
cdr3_aa: CASSQEGGAGNIQYF
cdr3_nt: TGTGCCAGCAGCCAAGAGGGCGGGGCAGGGAACATTCAGTACTTC

clone_size: .
j_call: TRBJ1-3
d_call: .
v_call: TRBV6-6
cdr3_aa: CASSLPDRSSGNTIYF
cdr3_nt: TGTGCCAGCAGTCTCCCGGACCGATCCTCTGGAAACACCATATATTTT

clone_size: few
j_call: TRBJ2-7
d_call: TRBD1
v_call: TRBV7-6
cdr3_aa: CASSLAGQGGHEQYF
cdr3_nt: TGTGCCAGCAGCTTAGCGGGACAGGGCGGGCACGAGCAGTACTTC

clone_size: many
j_call: TRBJ2-5
d_call: .
v_call: TRBV20-1
cdr3_aa: CSANGAAETQYF
cdr3_nt: TGCAGTGCTAACGGCGCGGCCGAGACCCAGTACTTC

clone_size: many
j_call: TRBJ1-4
d_call: .
v_call: TRBV6-5
cdr3_aa: CASSYLVDREKLFF
cdr3_nt: TGTGCCAGCAGTTACTTGGTCGATCGTGAAAAACTGTTTTTT

clone_size: few
j_call: TRBJ1-1
d_call: .
v_call: TRBV6-2/TRBV6-3
cdr3_aa: CASSLPVPRRNTEAFF
cdr3_nt: TGTGCCAGCAGTCTTCCCGTACCGCGACGAAACACTGAAGCTTTCTTT

clone_size: few
j_call: TRBJ1-1
d_call: TRBD1
v_call: TRBV5-1
cdr3_aa: CASKGQEGSEAFF
cdr3_nt: TGCGCCAGCAAGGGACAGGAAGGGTCTGAAGCTTTCTTT

clone_size: many
j_call: TRBJ1-2
d_call: .
v_call: TRBV15
cdr3_aa: CATSAGENYGYTF
cdr3_nt: TGTGCCACCAGCGCAGGGGAGAACTATGGCTACACCTTC

clone_size: few
j_call: TRBJ2-5
d_call: .
v_call: TRBV7-9
cdr3_aa: CASSLGSAGETQYF
cdr3_nt: TGTGCCAGCAGCTTAGGCTCCGCGGGGGAGACCCAGTACTTC

clone_size: few
j_call: TRBJ1-1
d_call: TRBD1
v_call: TRBV20-1
cdr3_aa: CSAPFWTGMNTEAFF
cdr3_nt: TGCAGTGCTCCTTTCTGGACAGGGATGAACACTGAAGCTTTCTTT

clone_size: many
j_call: TRBJ2-4
d_call: .
v_call: TRBV20-1
cdr3_aa: CSARDQGGVGGNIQYF
cdr3_nt: TGCAGTGCTAGAGATCAGGGTGGTGTAGGGGGAAACATTCAGTACTTC

clone_size: few
j_call: TRBJ1-1
d_call: TRBD1
v_call: TRBV28
cdr3_aa: CASSSTGEENTEAFF
cdr3_nt: TGTGCCAGCAGTTCGACAGGGGAGGAGAACACTGAAGCTTTCTTT

clone_size: few
j_call: TRBJ1-4
d_call: .
v_call: TRBV4-2
cdr3_aa: CASSQDPKGNEKLFF
cdr3_nt: TGTGCCAGCAGCCAAGACCCGAAGGGTAATGAAAAACTGTTTTTT

clone_size: .
j_call: TRBJ2-2
d_call: TRBD1
v_call: TRBV7-2
cdr3_aa: CANTLQRTGRTGELFF
cdr3_nt: TGTGCCAATACCCTTCAACGGACAGGTAGAACCGGGGAGCTGTTTTTT

clone_size: many
j_call: TRBJ1-5
d_call: .
v_call: TRBV28
cdr3_aa: CASSLLARQANQPQHF
cdr3_nt: TGTGCCAGCAGTTTATTAGCCCGACAGGCCAATCAGCCCCAGCATTTT

clone_size: few
j_call: TRBJ1-2
d_call: .
v_call: TRBV5-1
cdr3_aa: CASSLALGADGYTF
cdr3_nt: TGCGCCAGCAGCTTGGCCTTGGGGGCTGACGGCTACACCTTC

clone_size: .
j_call: TRBJ1-1
d_call: .
v_call: TRBV7-2
cdr3_aa: CASSPGAGRGETEAFF
cdr3_nt: TGTGCCAGCAGCCCAGGGGCCGGACGGGGAGAAACTGAAGCTTTCTTT

clone_size: .
j_call: TRBJ2-2
d_call: TRBD1
v_call: TRBV4-3
cdr3_aa: CASSQEFQGASNTGELFF
cdr3_nt: TGCGCCAGCAGCCAAGAGTTCCAGGGGGCATCGAACACCGGGGAGCTGTTTTTT

clone_size: .
j_call: TRBJ2-7
d_call: TRBD1
v_call: TRBV27
cdr3_aa: CASSSRTGESQYF
cdr3_nt: TGTGCCAGCAGTTCAAGGACAGGGGAGTCGCAGTACTTC

clone_size: .
j_call: TRBJ2-5
d_call: TRBD2
v_call: TRBV28
cdr3_aa: CAESGGGPGLKTQYF
cdr3_nt: TGTGCCGAGTCGGGGGGGGGTCCAGGACTCAAGACCCAGTACTTC

clone_size: few
j_call: TRBJ1-2
d_call: .
v_call: TRBV5-4
cdr3_aa: CASSLDAEGYTF
cdr3_nt: TGTGCCAGCAGCTTGGATGCGGAAGGCTACACCTTC

clone_size: many
j_call: TRBJ2-3
d_call: .
v_call: TRBV6-1
cdr3_aa: CASSEGPRDTQYF
cdr3_nt: TGTGCCAGCAGTGAGGGCCCGAGAGATACGCAGTATTTT

clone_size: many
j_call: TRBJ2-5
d_call: .
v_call: TRBV6-6
cdr3_aa: CASSYSGGPETQYF
cdr3_nt: TGTGCCAGCAGTTACTCTGGGGGCCCGGAGACCCAGTACTTC

clone_size: many
j_call: TRBJ2-2
d_call: .
v_call: TRBV7-6
cdr3_aa: CASSLRTVNTGELFF
cdr3_nt: TGTGCCAGCAGCCTCCGGACAGTGAACACCGGGGAGCTGTTTTTT